The 15 T cell receptor beta chains below were found in one sample sequenced in a study of technical replicates of blood from a few donors. Assay: immunoSEQ multiplex PCR; the TCRdb copy retains only in-frame clones and omits some. Altogether 54,000 or so clones are present, 90% to 95% being singletons, with the ten largest covering roughly 0.22%. Sequencing was done on a sample of T cells isolated from PBMCs. The receptor set was obtained from a human donor in good health.

In this sample, this clone turned up once. This sequence joins TRBV5-5 and TRBJ1-1; TRBD1 matches at 7 bases. The CDR3 has 16 residues. Germline assignment: CDR1 SGHKS and CDR2 YYEKEE (reference sequence). J lost 2 bases, V lost 5 bases, and 12 bases had no gene match. The CDR3 reads CASRQTYRGFNTEAFF. The CDR3 coding sequence is TGTGCCAGCAGACAAACTTACAGGGGATTCAACACTGAAGCTTTCTTT.

The chain recombines TRBV11-2 with TRBJ2-2; 8 bases map to TRBD2. V dropped 5 bases and J dropped 0; count of bases not matched to a gene: 5. This CDR3 spans 16 amino acids. CDR1 and CDR2 (germline): SGHAT, FQNNGV. DNA for the CDR3: TGTGCCAGCAGCACCGGGAGGGGCACGAACACCGGGGAGCTGTTTTTT. Its protein is CASSTGRGTNTGELFF.

This chain uses TRBV28 with TRBJ2-3, with D hard to call. V was clipped by 7 bases and J by 6 bases, with 11 bases between them. Germline V gene sequence: CDR1 MDHEN, CDR2 SYDVKM. CDR3 length equals 12 residues. Written as DNA, the CDR3 is TGTGCCAGCAACAAGCCCAGGGATACGCAGTATTTT. Residues: CASNKPRDTQYF.

The chain joins TRBV5-6 to TRBJ1-5; weak D call: TRBD1 (6 bases). CDR3 size: 14 residues. Germline V gene sequence: CDR1 SGHDT, CDR2 YYEEEE. V was cut by 4 bases and J by 5 bases, with 13 bases left in between. CDR3 DNA: TGTGCCAGCAGCCGAACAGGGACCTATCAGCCCCAGCATTTT. Encoded protein: CASSRTGTYQPQHF.

The J gene is TRBJ2-2, the V gene TRBV5-5; 7 nucleotides line up with TRBD1. Germline assignment: CDR1 SGHKS and CDR2 YYEKEE (reference sequence). CDR3 length: 16 residues. With V trimmed by 5 bases and J by 0 bases, 7 bases remained unmatched. The CDR3 is CASRNTGTANTGELFF. CDR3 nucleotide sequence: TGTGCCAGCAGGAACACCGGGACAGCGAACACCGGGGAGCTGTTTTTT.

The chain links TRBV11-2 to TRBJ2-5; D may be TRBD2 (6 bases). V lost 5 bases, J lost 6 bases, and 25 bases lay in between. Germline CDR1 and CDR2: SGHAT and FQNNGV. The CDR3 consists of 17 residues. CDR3 in DNA: TGTGCCAGCAGCCCCATCCGGGGGAGTTTGGAAGGAAAGACCCAGTACTTC. It is translated as CASSPIRGSLEGKTQYF.

The gene calls are TRBV7-2 and TRBJ2-5; TRBD2 matches at 8 bases. The CDR3 has 15 residues. Germline trimming cut 5 bases from V and 0 bases from J; bases unmatched to any gene: 5. CDR1 is SGHTA, CDR2 FQGNSA, per germline. The CDR3 nucleotides are TGTGCCAGCAGCATCAGCGGGGGCTACCAAGAGACCCAGTACTTC. It yields the protein CASSISGGYQETQYF.

This clone showed up just a few times. The V and J genes are TRBV10-3 and TRBJ1-1; 7 bases fit TRBD1. V dropped 10 bases and J dropped 5; count of bases not matched to a gene: 10. Germline-derived CDR1 and CDR2 are ENHRY and SYGVKD. The length of the CDR3 is 13 residues. Here the CDR3 reads CASLDRAGTEAFF. The CDR3 region has the DNA TGTGCCAGCCTAGACAGGGCGGGGACTGAAGCTTTCTTT.

The CDR3 nucleotides read TGTGCCAGCAGCTTTAACTACGAGCAGTACTTC. Translated: CASSFNYEQYF. This chain uses TRBV7-9 with TRBJ2-7, with D hard to call. The CDR3 totals 11 residues. Per the germline V gene, CDR1 is SEHNR and CDR2 is FQNEAQ (reference sequence). V was shortened by 3 bases and J by 3 bases, with 3 bases between the two germline ends.

The chain uses TRBV11-3 and TRBJ2-7, with 9 bases fitting TRBD2. Trimming removed 3 bases from V and 6 bases from J; junction bases left unmatched: 9. Germline CDR1 reads SGHNT; CDR2 reads YENEEA. The CDR3 consists of 15 residues. CDR3 coding DNA: TGTGCCAGCAGCTTTTCTGGCGGGGGGGCTCGCGAGCAGTACTTC. Its translation is CASSFSGGGAREQYF.

The chain recombines TRBV6-5 with TRBJ2-1; tentatively, D is TRBD2 (5 bases). Trimming stripped 8 bases from V and 0 bases from J, with 8 bases between. Germline V gives CDR1 MNHEY, CDR2 SVGAGI. This CDR3 comprises 13 residues. CDR3 DNA sequence: TGTGCCAGCGGCACTAGCTCCTACAATGAGCAGTTCTTC. Its protein is CASGTSSYNEQFF.

The V call is TRBV10-1, the J call TRBJ2-2; D is perhaps TRBD1 (5 bases). The CDR3 contains 14 residues. CDR1 and CDR2 (germline): WNHNN, SYGVQD (reference sequence). With 8 bases removed from V and 1 base from J, the gap between germline ends came to 11 bases. The CDR3 DNA sequence: TGCGCCAGCTCGCTCGGACAGAACACCGGGGAGCTGTTTTTT. Its translation: CASSLGQNTGELFF.

The rearrangement joins TRBV5-6 to TRBJ1-1; 9 positions agree with TRBD1. V shed 5 bases, J shed 5 bases, and the junction held 7 bases outside the gene matches. Germline V gene lookup returns CDR1 SGHDT and CDR2 YYEEEE. This CDR3 region has 14 residues. DNA of the CDR3: TGTGCCAGCAGTTTAGGACAGGGGTGGACTGAAGCTTTCTTT. It translates to CASSLGQGWTEAFF.

The chain recombines TRBV7-9 with TRBJ2-2; 8 bases line up with TRBD1. J lost 7 bases, V lost 5 bases, and 6 bases had no gene match. Germline values: CDR1 SEHNR, CDR2 FQNEAQ (reference sequence). CDR3 size: 14 residues. The CDR3 loop is CASSVDRVNGELFF. The CDR3 nucleotides read TGTGCCAGCAGCGTGGACAGGGTCAACGGGGAGCTGTTTTTT.

The chain carries TRBV28 and TRBJ2-1; TRBD2 matches 8 bases. Germline CDR1 is MDHEN and CDR2 is SYDVKM. With V trimmed by 5 bases and J by 4 bases, 10 bases remained unmatched. The CDR3 is 16 amino acids. CDR3 sequence reads: CASSLTTSGLYNEQFF. CDR3 coding DNA: TGTGCCAGCAGTCTCACAACTAGCGGACTTTACAATGAGCAGTTCTTC.